This T cell receptor beta chain comes out of a study of cytomegalovirus exposure and HLA in healthy donors (dated by TCRdb to about 2017). About the investigation overall: A later analysis indicated that the roughly 130 validation repertoires were generated on the platform also employed for the 670 or so repertoires of the first cohort. The study was designed to test whether signatures of past pathogen exposure could be identified by cataloging public T cell receptors. Besides the first cohort of 666 subjects, a separate validation cohort made up of roughly 120 different subjects was used. The study combined high-throughput TCR immunosequencing, statistical association of individual TCRs with disease status, and machine learning to predict cytomegalovirus infection status.

Points on this clone: No cognate antigen has been identified for it. No base qualities exist here, and no much larger clone lies one base off it.

Donors formed part of the validation cohort, which comprised some 120 subjects and was distinct from the first cohort of 550 to 850 subjects. The research as a whole found: According to the authors, the approach could potentially be generalized to other disease states and immunological phenotypes. In vitro tests confirmed that a few of the cytomegalovirus-associated TCR beta chains recognize cytomegalovirus antigens. In both the original and validation cohorts, the classifier was reported to diagnose cytomegalovirus status with high specificity and sensitivity. A total of 150 or so TCR beta chains were listed by the study as associated with cytomegalovirus. All 120 or so repertoires were used to score co-occurrence in the validation cohort in a later analysis, because that analysis had no HLA typing for the cohort. Of the cluster scores, about 94% were above 0 in a later analysis, which found that TCRs clustered in the first cohort also tended to co-occur in the 130 or so validation repertoires. Across donors, most TCR sequences were observed very rarely, whereas some public TCRs were present in many individuals.

The library was generated by the immunoSEQ multiplex PCR assay. The original pipeline was this. To diagnose cytomegalovirus status from the catalog of TCR beta chain sequences, a statistical classification framework was built. The immuneACCESS repertoire file appears here via TCRdb, limited to in-frame rearrangements. These files lack a portion of the clones; in checked studies, under half of the deficit traces to unresolved V genes, and the cause of the others is not known. V, J and clone size are those of that table, while D and trimming were read from the DNA. The sample has 200,000 to 250,000 clones on record, around 90% of them singletons. 1.5% to 2.5% of the sample is in the top ten clones. The germline V gene supplies CDR1 MDHEN and CDR2 SYDVKM. The CDR3 goes from the cysteine to the phenylalanine over 11 residues. Just the 33-base CDR3 DNA is kept, in frame starting at base 1. V drops 7 bases and J drops 5 bases, leaving 8 bases in between.

The sample was PBMCs. This clonotype was obtained from a woman between 18 and 29 years old in good health and CMV-seropositive. Here the chain combines TRBV28 and TRBJ1-1; a confident D gene designation cannot be given. The sequence in DNA is TGTGCCAGCACCTTGTTTACTGAAGCTTTCTTT. This translates into CASTLFTEAFF.